Presented here are 27 T cell receptor beta chains from one specimen sequenced in a study of OX40 agonist ivuxolimab in advanced cancers. Generated by immunoSEQ multiplex PCR, the TCRdb table keeps only in-frame clones and is missing some. The sample has 75,000 to 80,000 clones; around 94% are singletons. The source was CD4+ or CD8+ T cells sorted from blood, collected in a trial of the OX40 agonist ivuxolimab. The receptors originated from an adult with an advanced solid tumor such as melanoma, head and neck, liver or kidney cancer.

The rearrangement uses TRBV27 and TRBJ2-7; possibly TRBD1 or TRBD2 for D (5 bases each). Trimming took off 3 bases at V and 2 bases at J, with 11 bases between the two ends. This CDR3 comprises 14 residues. Germline V gene lookup returns CDR1 MNHEY and CDR2 SMNVEV (reference sequence). The CDR3 is CASSFRGTAYEQYF. In nucleotides, the CDR3 is TGTGCCAGCAGTTTCCGAGGGACCGCCTACGAGCAGTACTTC.

The chain links TRBV7-2 to TRBJ2-7, with TRBD2 matching 7 bases. There are 16 residues in the CDR3. V shed 1 base and J 1 base; nucleotides not matched to a gene: 7. CDR1 is SGHTA, CDR2 FQGNSA, per germline. CDR3 sequence (DNA): TGTGCCAGCAGCTTAGTGGTCCTAGCGGATTCCTACGAGCAGTACTTC. It translates to CASSLVVLADSYEQYF.

This clone was seen a single time. The genes are TRBV12-5 and TRBJ1-1; 7 bases fit TRBD1. Germline values: CDR1 LGHNT, CDR2 FRNRAP. Unmatched junction bases numbered 18, after V lost 6 bases and J lost 5 bases. The CDR3 is 17 amino acids. CDR3 region: CASGFGQVGDFGTEAFF. DNA for the CDR3: TGTGCTAGTGGCTTCGGACAGGTGGGGGATTTCGGGACTGAAGCTTTCTTT.

The chain recombines TRBV27 with TRBJ2-1; the match to TRBD2 covers 7 bases. Germline-derived CDR1 and CDR2 are MNHEY and SMNVEV (reference sequence). V shed 4 bases, J shed 1 base, and the junction held 7 bases outside the gene matches. The CDR3 contains 16 residues. CDR3 coding DNA: TGTGCCAGCAGTTCCATCCGGGACTATTCCTACAATGAGCAGTTCTTC. Translating gives CASSSIRDYSYNEQFF.

The table lists this clone with a count of one. V is TRBV6-1 and J is TRBJ2-7, with D perhaps matching TRBD2 (6 bases). The CDR3 sequence is 14 residues long. Germline CDR1 reads MNHNS; CDR2 reads SASEGT. Trimming removed 6 bases from V and 3 bases from J, with 15 bases in between. The CDR3 coding sequence is TGTGCCAGCAGCCCCACCGGGACTGGCTACGAGCAGTACTTC. Translation: CASSPTGTGYEQYF.

The chain links TRBV29-1 to TRBJ2-1; 8 nucleotides line up with TRBD2. This CDR3 has 15 amino acids. The V gene end was trimmed by 3 bases and the J gene end by 5 bases; junction bases not matched to a gene: 9. Germline V gives CDR1 SQVTM, CDR2 ANQGSEA. The CDR3 DNA follows: TGCAGCGTTGATATATGGGCGGGGGGAAACAATGAGCAGTTCTTC. Translation gives CSVDIWAGGNNEQFF.

This clone was seen once. V is TRBV7-6 and J is TRBJ1-4; 8 nucleotides line up with TRBD1. The CDR3 is made up of 16 amino acids. Germline V gives CDR1 SGHVS, CDR2 FNYEAQ. Unmatched junction bases numbered 8, after V lost 3 bases and J lost 5 bases. This CDR3 is CASSFDKGQENEKLFF. CDR3 in DNA: TGTGCCAGCAGCTTTGATAAGGGACAGGAGAATGAAAAACTGTTTTTT.

The chain employs TRBV14 and TRBJ2-1, with a possible D match to TRBD2 (6 bases). The length of the CDR3 is 16 residues. With 5 bases removed from V and 0 bases from J, the gap between germline ends came to 14 bases. In germline, CDR1 is SGHDN, CDR2 FVKESK. The DNA of the CDR3 is TGTGCCAGCAGCGTATCTAGCGTCAGCTCCTACAATGAGCAGTTCTTC. It is translated as CASSVSSVSSYNEQFF. The entire variable domain, with the rest obtained from reference TRBV14 and TRBJ2-1, is as follows: EAGVTQFPSHSVIEKGQTVTLRCDPISGHDNLYWYRRVMGKEIKFLLHFVKESKQDESGMPNNRFLAERTGGTYSTLKVQPAELEDSGVYFCASSVSSVSSYNEQFFGPGTRLTVL.

V gene TRBV6-1 combines with J gene TRBJ2-7; 16 positions agree with TRBD2. Germline V CDR1 and CDR2: MNHNS, SASEGT. This CDR3 has 19 amino acids. J gave up 6 bases and V 4 bases, and 15 bases lay outside the gene matches. In DNA, the CDR3 is TGTGCCAGCAGTGCTCTGGGACTAGCGGGAGGGCCCCAGGAGGGCGAGCAGTACTTC. This codes for CASSALGLAGGPQEGEQYF.

The gene calls are TRBV7-3 and TRBJ2-3; TRBD2 might be the D (5 bases). V was pared by 4 bases and J by 2 bases, with 13 bases between. The CDR3 totals 15 residues. The germline CDR1 and CDR2 sequences are SGHTA and FQGTGA. CDR3 sequence (DNA): TGTGCCAGCAGCTATGGAGCGGCCCTCACAGATACGCAGTATTTT. It specifies CASSYGAALTDTQYF.

The V gene is TRBV11-3, the J gene TRBJ2-7, with TRBD1 identical over 7 bases. The CDR3 totals 14 residues. With 5 bases clipped from V and 2 bases from J, the junction kept 6 bases outside the gene matches. Germline V CDR1 and CDR2: SGHNT, YENEEA. CDR3 sequence reads: CASSPQGVTYEQYF. The CDR3, as DNA: TGTGCCAGCAGCCCGCAGGGGGTCACCTACGAGCAGTACTTC.

This sequence joins TRBV4-1 and TRBJ1-5; no clear D gene. CDR3 size: 15 residues. Germline CDR1 reads MGHRA; CDR2 reads YSYEKL. Trimming took 1 base from V and 0 from J, leaving 7 bases between them. The CDR3 here is CASSQGAISNQPQHF. CDR3 sequence (DNA): TGCGCCAGCAGCCAAGGTGCGATTAGCAATCAGCCCCAGCATTTT.

V gene TRBV5-4 combines with J gene TRBJ2-2; TRBD1 might be the D (6 bases). V gave up 1 base and J gave up 5 bases, with 15 bases separating them. Germline V gives CDR1 SGHNT, CDR2 YYREEE (reference sequence). This CDR3 comprises 16 residues. CDR3 in amino acids: CASSLRALGGTGELFF. DNA of the CDR3: TGTGCCAGCAGCTTGAGGGCTCTAGGGGGTACCGGGGAGCTGTTTTTT.

The chain recombines TRBV27 with TRBJ2-7; D assignment may be TRBD1 or TRBD2 (5 bases each). V shed 4 bases and J shed 2 bases, with 12 bases lying between them. CDR3 length equals 14 residues. Germline-derived CDR1 and CDR2 are MNHEY and SMNVEV (reference sequence). The CDR3 nucleotides read TGTGCCAGCAGTTCCCGGGACGTAGCCTACGAGCAGTACTTC. Its protein is CASSSRDVAYEQYF.

This rearrangement joins TRBV4-1 to TRBJ1-2; 9 bases line up with TRBD1. V lost 2 bases and J lost 4; bases outside the gene matches: 5. Germline V gene data show CDR1 as MGHRA and CDR2 as YSYEKL. This CDR3 has 15 amino acids. The CDR3 DNA is TGCGCCAGCAGCCAATTGACAGGGGGGAGCTATGGCTACACCTTC. This encodes CASSQLTGGSYGYTF.

The CDR3 bases are TGTGCCAGCCGTCCGGCCCCGGGGTGGTCTAAGTACTTC. Amino acids: CASRPAPGWSKYF. This rearrangement joins TRBV28 to TRBJ2-7; D is perhaps TRBD2 (5 bases). V was pared by 8 bases and J by 11 bases, with 22 bases between. Germline V gives CDR1 MDHEN, CDR2 SYDVKM. The CDR3 extends over 13 amino acids. Variable domain in full (rest from reference TRBV28 and TRBJ2-7): DVKVTQSSRYLVKRTGEKVFLECVQDMDHENMFWYRQDPGLGLRLIYFSYDVKMKEKGDIPEGYSVSREKKERFSLILESASTNQTSMYLCASRPAPGWSKYFGPGTRLTVT.

The genes are TRBV19 and TRBJ2-7; D remains unclear. V lost 3 bases and J 2 bases, leaving 11 bases between the germline ends. Germline V gives CDR1 LNHDA, CDR2 SQIVND (reference sequence). The CDR3 has 14 residues. DNA for the CDR3: TGTGCCAGTAGTATTTTGCTCGGGCCCTACGAGCAGTACTTC. This translates into CASSILLGPYEQYF.

This chain connects TRBV9 to TRBJ2-1, with 8 bases aligning to TRBD2. Looked up from germline, CDR1 is SGDLS and CDR2 is YYNGEE. V shed 6 bases and J 0 bases; nucleotides not matched to a gene: 11. This CDR3 contains 17 residues. The CDR3 coding sequence is TGTGCCAGCACCCAAACCCCCCTAGCGGGCTCCTACAATGAGCAGTTCTTC. Its protein product is CASTQTPLAGSYNEQFF. Variable domain in full (rest from reference TRBV9 and TRBJ2-1): DSGVTQTPKHLITATGQRVTLRCSPRSGDLSVYWYQQSLDQGLQFLIQYYNGEERAKGNILERFSAQQFPDLHSELNLSSLELGDSALYFCASTQTPLAGSYNEQFFGPGTRLTVL.

The V gene is TRBV28, the J gene TRBJ1-5; 8 nucleotides align to TRBD1. CDR1 is MDHEN, CDR2 SYDVKM, per germline. V lost 7 bases to trimming and J lost 1 base; unmatched junction nucleotides: 6. The CDR3 has 15 residues. This CDR3 is CASTPDRVSNQPQHF. The CDR3 coding sequence is TGTGCCAGCACCCCGGACAGGGTGAGCAATCAGCCCCAGCATTTT.

This chain connects TRBV4-3 to TRBJ1-1; 10 bases align to TRBD1. This CDR3 has 18 residues. V trimming: 3 bases; J trimming: 3 bases; junction bases outside the gene matches: 13. Germline lookup yields CDR1 LGHNA and CDR2 YSLEER. The CDR3 is CASSQGSTGGFADTEAFF. As DNA, the CDR3 is TGCGCCAGCAGCCAGGGGTCGACAGGGGGCTTTGCGGACACTGAAGCTTTCTTT.

The V gene is TRBV4-1, the J gene TRBJ1-5; tentative D call: TRBD1 (5 bases). The CDR3 has 16 residues. V was pared by 0 bases and J by 9 bases, with 18 bases between. Germline lookup yields CDR1 MGHRA and CDR2 YSYEKL. The CDR3 spells CASSQEPGTGLWPQHF. CDR3 nucleotide sequence: TGCGCCAGCAGCCAAGAACCCGGGACCGGGTTATGGCCCCAGCATTTT.

The rearrangement links TRBV18 to TRBJ2-1, with 8 bases fitting TRBD1. The CDR3 loop spans 14 amino acids. Per the germline V gene, CDR1 is KGHSH and CDR2 is LQKENI. The V and J ends lost 4 bases and 2 bases, in that order; junction bases with no gene match: 1. CDR3 sequence reads: CASSRDRPYNEQFF. The CDR3 DNA sequence: TGTGCCAGCTCACGGGACAGGCCCTACAATGAGCAGTTCTTC. The whole variable domain, remainder taken from reference TRBV18 and TRBJ2-1, is NAGVMQNPRHLVRRRGQEARLRCSPMKGHSHVYWYRQLPEEGLKFMVYLQKENIIDESGMPKERFSAEFPKEGPSILRIQQVVRGDSAAYFCASSRDRPYNEQFFGPGTRLTVL.

This chain uses TRBV5-1 with TRBJ2-1; 13 bases fit TRBD2. CDR3 length: 16 amino acids. V lost 0 bases, J lost 6 bases, and 3 bases stayed unmatched. Germline V gene data show CDR1 as SGHRS and CDR2 as YFSETQ. The DNA of the CDR3 is TGCGCCAGCAGCTTGGGACTAGCGGGAGGATTCAATGAGCAGTTCTTC. It codes for CASSLGLAGGFNEQFF.

J is TRBJ1-6 and V is TRBV4-1; TRBD1 is a possible D gene (6 bases). The CDR3 consists of 14 residues. The ends were cut back, 4 bases at V and 10 bases at J, with 14 bases in the middle. The germline V gene encodes CDR1 MGHRA and CDR2 YSYEKL. The CDR3 here is CASSPGGGKSPLHF. In DNA form, the CDR3 reads TGCGCCAGCAGCCCCGGAGGGGGGAAATCACCCCTCCACTTT.

This chain connects TRBV10-3 to TRBJ1-5; TRBD1 matches at 7 bases. The CDR3 is 17 amino acids. V trimming: 3 bases; J trimming: 6 bases; junction bases outside the gene matches: 14. Germline V gene lookup returns CDR1 ENHRY and CDR2 SYGVKD. CDR3 in DNA: TGTGCCATCAGTGATGTGCGCAGGGGGAGTGGAGGTCAGCCCCAGCATTTT. Its translation: CAISDVRRGSGGQPQHF.

The chain employs TRBV6-6 and TRBJ2-7; D is uncertain. The CDR3 has 12 residues. Germline V gene lookup returns CDR1 MNHNY and CDR2 SVGAGI (reference sequence). Trimming took off 8 bases at V and 7 bases at J, with 15 bases between the two ends. CDR3 bases: TGTGCCAGCGGGGAACTCAAGGGTGAGCAGTACTTC. It translates to CASGELKGEQYF.

This sequence joins TRBV4-1 and TRBJ2-5; TRBD2 aligns across 9 bases. The CDR3 loop spans 15 amino acids. CDR1 is MGHRA and CDR2 is YSYEKL in the germline V gene. The J segment lost 3 bases and the V segment lost 1 base, leaving 3 bases of the junction unmatched. The CDR3 sequence: CASSQGAGGKETQYF. CDR3 nucleotide sequence: TGCGCCAGCAGCCAAGGAGCGGGAGGTAAAGAGACCCAGTACTTC.